What follows are 21 T cell receptor beta chains derived from one specimen sequenced in a study of blood T cell repertoires in COVID-19. Sequencing used immunoSEQ multiplex PCR; TCRdb keeps in-frame clones, though not all of them. The sample lists 110,000 to 150,000 clones; roughly three quarters were seen once. The sequencing sample was made of PBMCs or T cells enriched from blood (not recorded which). Receptor source: a woman aged 45-60 years who had recovered from COVID-19.

V and J are TRBV4-1 and TRBJ1-1; D ambiguous. The V end was cut by 4 bases, the J end by 2 bases, with 14 bases between. CDR1 and CDR2 (germline): MGHRA, YSYEKL. This CDR3 has 15 residues. CDR3: CASSPREALNTEAFF. Here the CDR3 DNA reads TGCGCCAGCAGCCCCCGCGAGGCACTTAACACTGAAGCTTTCTTT.

The chain couples TRBV18 to TRBJ2-3, with D maybe TRBD1 (5 bases). This CDR3 has 14 amino acids. The germline V gene encodes CDR1 KGHSH and CDR2 LQKENI. Trimming pared 4 bases from V and 2 bases from J, leaving 10 bases between. The CDR3 sequence: CASSRGLNTDTQYF. The CDR3 DNA follows: TGTGCCAGCTCACGGGGCCTGAACACAGATACGCAGTATTTT. Drawing the rest from reference TRBV18 and TRBJ2-3, the complete variable domain is NAGVMQNPRHLVRRRGQEARLRCSPMKGHSHVYWYRQLPEEGLKFMVYLQKENIIDESGMPKERFSAEFPKEGPSILRIQQVVRGDSAAYFCASSRGLNTDTQYFGPGTRLTVL.

The V and J genes are TRBV7-2 and TRBJ2-2, with D perhaps matching TRBD2 (5 bases). With 1 base removed from V and 6 bases from J, the gap between germline ends came to 9 bases. The CDR3 is 14 amino acids. From germline, CDR1 is SGHTA and CDR2 FQGNSA. The CDR3 loop is CASSLDPSPGELFF. The CDR3 DNA reads as TGTGCCAGCAGCTTAGATCCTAGCCCCGGGGAGCTGTTTTTT.

The chain has TRBV28 and TRBJ2-7; 7 positions match TRBD1. Germline loops: CDR1 MDHEN, CDR2 SYDVKM. Trimming removed 2 bases from V and 2 bases from J; junction bases left unmatched: 9. The CDR3 contains 16 residues. The CDR3 region has the DNA TGTGCCAGCAGTTTAGGCCCAGACAGGGTGGCCTACGAGCAGTACGTC. It specifies CASSLGPDRVAYEQYV.

This clone appeared a few times. J is TRBJ2-2 and V is TRBV5-1; 10 bases align to TRBD1. V shed 4 bases, J shed 0 bases, and the junction held 6 bases outside the gene matches. The germline CDR1 and CDR2 sequences are SGHRS and YFSETQ. The CDR3 totals 17 residues. DNA of the CDR3: TGCGCCAGCAGCCTCGGGACAGGGGAGCCGAACACCGGGGAGCTGTTTTTT. Translation: CASSLGTGEPNTGELFF.

This clone was counted only a few times. This chain connects TRBV7-9 to TRBJ1-4, with D perhaps matching TRBD1 (5 bases). Germline values: CDR1 SEHNR, CDR2 FQNEAQ (reference sequence). V lost 3 bases to trimming and J lost 5 bases, with 13 bases between them. The length of the CDR3 is 15 residues. The CDR3 bases are TGTGCCAGCAGCTTGACCGGGACTGACAATGAAAAACTGTTTTTT. Amino acid sequence: CASSLTGTDNEKLFF.

This chain joins TRBV28 and TRBJ2-5; 8 bases map to TRBD2. This CDR3 contains 16 residues. CDR1 and CDR2 from the germline V gene are MDHEN and SYDVKM. Losses at the gene ends were 5 bases for V and 1 base for J; bases not matched to a gene: 9. The CDR3 here is CASSMGGAGGQETQYF. The CDR3 DNA reads as TGTGCCAGCAGTATGGGGGGTGCGGGGGGCCAAGAGACCCAGTACTTC.

The gene calls are TRBV19 and TRBJ1-5, with 9 bases aligning to TRBD1. The trim removed 10 bases at V and 3 bases at J, leaving 16 bases unmatched. The CDR3 totals 17 residues. Germline V lookup: CDR1 LNHDA, CDR2 SQIVND (reference sequence). CDR3 protein: CATTDRGFSTFNQPQHF. The CDR3 DNA reads as TGTGCCACCACAGACAGGGGGTTTTCGACATTCAATCAGCCCCAGCATTTT.

This clone was picked up a small number of times. The rearrangement uses TRBV21-1 and TRBJ1-1. TRBV21-1 is reported as a pseudogene. CDR3 length: 18 amino acids. The CDR3 region is CASSKGTGDSTMNTEAFF. The CDR3 DNA reads as TGTGCCAGCAGCAAAGGTACGGGGGATTCCACTATGAACACTGAAGCTTTCTTT.

This chain connects TRBV11-3 to TRBJ2-7; unclear D gene. The germline V gene has CDR1 SGHNT and CDR2 YENEEA. Trimming cost V 5 bases and J 6 bases, with 17 bases left between them. The CDR3 runs 14 residues. For the CDR3, the DNA is TGTGCCAGCAGCCCCAGACCCCCGGGTCGCGAGCAGTACTTC. It encodes CASSPRPPGREQYF.

The chain carries TRBV29-1 and TRBJ2-7, with TRBD1 matching over 12 bases. CDR3 length: 13 residues. Germline V lookup: CDR1 SQVTM, CDR2 ANQGSEA. With 6 bases clipped from V and 7 bases from J, the junction kept 7 bases outside the gene matches. The DNA for the CDR3 is TGCAGCGTGAGGGGACAGGGGGCCGGGGAGCAGTACTTC. Its translation is CSVRGQGAGEQYF.

The chain employs TRBV2 and TRBJ2-2; 7 positions match TRBD1. The CDR3 has 16 amino acids. Germline loops: CDR1 SNHLY, CDR2 FYNNEI. V shed 6 bases and J 2 bases; nucleotides not matched to a gene: 9. CDR3 sequence reads: CASRARRGGNTGELFF. CDR3 sequence (DNA): TGTGCCAGCAGGGCCCGAAGAGGGGGCAACACCGGGGAGCTGTTTTTT.

J is TRBJ2-5 and V is TRBV5-4; TRBD2 agrees at 8 bases. The CDR3 spans 15 residues. Germline values: CDR1 SGHNT, CDR2 YYREEE (reference sequence). Trimming took 0 bases from V and 2 from J; bases not matched to a gene: 3. The CDR3, as DNA: TGTGCCAGCAGCTTGGAAGCGGGGGCTCAAGAGACCCAGTACTTC. Protein sequence: CASSLEAGAQETQYF.

The genes are TRBV28 and TRBJ1-5; TRBD1 matches at 8 bases. Unmatched junction bases numbered 5, after V lost 10 bases and J lost 6 bases. Germline CDR1 and CDR2: MDHEN and SYDVKM. The CDR3 sequence is 12 residues long. For the CDR3, the DNA is TGTGCCACCCAAGGACAGGGTCAGCCCCAGCATTTT. The encoded protein is CATQGQGQPQHF.

This sequence joins TRBV3-1 (or the pseudogene TRBV3-2) and TRBJ2-1, with TRBD1 identical over 8 bases. Germline assignment: CDR1 LGHDT and CDR2 YNNKEL (reference sequence). CDR3 length: 14 amino acids. The trim removed 3 bases at V and 7 bases at J, leaving 5 bases unmatched. The CDR3 DNA follows: TGTGCCAGCAGCCACAGGACAGGGAGAAATGAGCAGTTCTTC. Encoded protein: CASSHRTGRNEQFF.

This chain links TRBV14 with TRBJ1-5; possible D gene TRBD1, 5 bases. This CDR3 is built from 20 residues. V was cut by 2 bases and J by 0 bases, with 23 bases left in between. Germline V gene data show CDR1 as SGHDN and CDR2 as FVKESK. The CDR3 DNA follows: TGTGCCAGCAGCCAATGGGGAAGCGGGGCTTGGAACTATAGCAATCAGCCCCAGCATTTT. Encoded protein: CASSQWGSGAWNYSNQPQHF.

The V and J genes are TRBV25-1 and TRBJ1-6; the D is unclear. V gave up 2 bases and J gave up 5 bases, with 4 bases separating them. Per the germline V gene, CDR1 is MGHDK and CDR2 is SYGVNS. The CDR3 runs 13 residues. The CDR3 region is CASSEPDNSPLHF. The CDR3 DNA follows: TGTGCCAGCAGTGAACCTGATAATTCACCCCTCCACTTT.

This rearrangement joins TRBV5-4 to TRBJ1-2; D gene unclear. The CDR3 spans 14 residues. From germline, CDR1 is SGHNT and CDR2 YYREEE (reference sequence). V lost 1 base to trimming and J lost 8 bases, with 15 bases between them. The CDR3 nucleotides read TGTGCCAGCAGCTTGCCCACATCGGAGCAGGGCTACACCTTC. Protein product: CASSLPTSEQGYTF.

The rearrangement links TRBV10-2 to TRBJ2-2, with a possible D match to TRBD2 (6 bases). Germline V gives CDR1 WSHSY, CDR2 SAAADI. The CDR3 loop spans 14 amino acids. Trimming left V 6 bases short and J 4 bases short, with 12 bases between. In DNA form, the CDR3 reads TGCGCCAGCAGATCGGGACTCTCCACCGGGGAGCTGTTTTTT. Translated: CASRSGLSTGELFF.

The chain is built from TRBV5-1 and TRBJ2-7; 10 bases align to TRBD2. The germline gives CDR1 SGHRS, CDR2 YFSETQ. The J segment lost 3 bases and the V segment lost 5 bases, leaving 5 bases of the junction unmatched. This CDR3 has 14 amino acids. The CDR3 DNA follows: TGCGCCAGCAGTTGGGCTAGCGGGGGCTACGAGCAGTACTTC. It encodes CASSWASGGYEQYF.

This chain uses TRBV7-9 with TRBJ1-6, with D hard to call. The V and J ends lost 5 bases and 9 bases respectively, with 17 bases between them. This CDR3 has 15 amino acids. Germline-derived CDR1 and CDR2 are SEHNR and FQNEAQ (reference sequence). Here the CDR3 DNA reads TGTGCCAGCAGCGCAGCTATGGGGAGGTTTTCACCCCTCCACTTT. It encodes CASSAAMGRFSPLHF.